This passage covers 29 T cell receptor beta chains from one sample sequenced in a study of T-cell memory formation after mild COVID-19. Each CDR3 protein gets one entry after TCRdb re-called the 5' RACE reads with MiXCR. This table holds hundreds of thousands of distinct CDR3 sequences, approximately 15% found once. Sequenced: PBMCs or a T cell subset sorted from them (not recorded which). These receptors came from an adult woman who had mild COVID-19 (a few samples of this study predate the infection). Cell type and time point are not known.

This chain links TRBV7-9 with TRBJ1-5; 7 nucleotides align to TRBD1. The CDR3 sequence is 13 residues long. V lost 5 bases and J lost 7; bases outside the gene matches: 5. Germline V gene lookup returns CDR1 SEHNR and CDR2 FQNEAQ (reference sequence). CDR3 coding DNA: TGTGCCAGCAGCGTTACAGGGGTCCAGCCCCAGCATTTT. It codes for CASSVTGVQPQHF. The full variable domain, rest sourced from reference TRBV7-9 and TRBJ1-5, is DTGVSQNPRHKITKRGQNVTFRCDPISEHNRLYWYRQTLGQGPEFLTYFQNEAQLEKSRLLSDRFSAERPKGSFSTLEIQRTEQGDSAMYLCASSVTGVQPQHFGDGTRLSIL.

The CDR3 is CASSPNRDYGYTF. In nucleotides, the CDR3 is TGTGCCAGCTCACCGAACAGGGACTATGGCTACACCTTC. The genes are TRBV18 and TRBJ1-2; a possible D gene is TRBD1 (6 bases). The CDR3 is 13 amino acids. CDR1 and CDR2 from the germline V gene are KGHSH and LQKENI. Deletions cut 3 bases from V and 3 bases from J, with 8 bases between. The entire variable domain, with the rest obtained from reference TRBV18 and TRBJ1-2, is as follows: NAGVMQNPRHLVRRRGQEARLRCSPMKGHSHVYWYRQLPEEGLKFMVYLQKENIIDESGMPKERFSAEFPKEGPSILRIQQVVRGDSAAYFCASSPNRDYGYTFGSGTRLTVV.

This rearrangement joins TRBV12-3 or TRBV12-4 to TRBJ2-5, with 12 positions matching TRBD1. There are 14 residues in the CDR3. Germline trimming cut 6 bases from V and 5 bases from J; bases unmatched to any gene: 4. The CDR3 spells CASRGTGGGETQYF. The CDR3 bases are TGTGCCAGCAGAGGGACAGGGGGCGGCGAGACCCAGTACTTC.

The chain combines TRBV5-5 with TRBJ1-3; D is uncertain. The CDR3 extends over 15 amino acids. From germline, CDR1 is SGHKS and CDR2 YYEKEE (reference sequence). V dropped 4 bases and J dropped 1 base, with 12 bases sitting between them. CDR3 region: CASSPQTQSGNTIYF. In DNA, the CDR3 is TGTGCCAGCAGCCCGCAGACGCAATCTGGAAACACCATATATTTT.

There are a few counts of this clonotype. The chain employs TRBV7-9 and TRBJ2-7; D may correspond to TRBD1 or TRBD2 (5 bases each). V dropped 8 bases and J dropped 3 bases, with 26 bases sitting between them. The CDR3 spans 17 residues. The V gene's germline CDR1 is SEHNR and CDR2 FQNEAQ (reference sequence). The CDR3 nucleotides are TGTGCCAGCGGAAGCTATCCCCCGGAGGATAGGGGCTACGAGCAGTACTTC. Translation: CASGSYPPEDRGYEQYF. Complete variable domain (other parts from reference TRBV7-9 and TRBJ2-7): DTGVSQNPRHKITKRGQNVTFRCDPISEHNRLYWYRQTLGQGPEFLTYFQNEAQLEKSRLLSDRFSAERPKGSFSTLEIQRTEQGDSAMYLCASGSYPPEDRGYEQYFGPGTRLTVT.

This clonotype was seen repeatedly, ten times or more. The rearrangement links TRBV7-3 to TRBJ2-7; 10 bases align to TRBD2. Germline V CDR1 and CDR2: SGHTA, FQGTGA. The CDR3 is 16 residues long. V dropped 3 bases and J dropped 2; count of bases not matched to a gene: 7. The chain's CDR3 is CASSFSSGRIPYEQYF. The CDR3, as DNA: TGTGCCAGCAGCTTCTCTAGCGGGAGAATCCCCTACGAGCAGTACTTC.

This rearrangement joins TRBV12-3 or TRBV12-4 to TRBJ2-5; maybe TRBD2 (6 bases). Trimming left V 6 bases short and J 3 bases short, with 14 bases between. The CDR3 contains 14 residues. The CDR3 nucleotides are TGTGCCAGCAGCCTTAGCGGAGCAAAAGAGACCCAGTACTTC. This gives the protein CASSLSGAKETQYF.

This chain links TRBV10-2 with TRBJ2-7, with 7 bases that match TRBD1. This CDR3 spans 12 amino acids. Germline V lookup: CDR1 WSHSY, CDR2 SAAADI. The V segment lost 0 bases and the J segment 7 bases; nucleotides outside the gene matches: 0. The CDR3 loop is CASSESRGEQYF. Written as DNA, the CDR3 is TGCGCCAGCAGTGAGTCCAGGGGGGAGCAGTACTTC.

J is TRBJ2-3 and V is TRBV19, with D possibly TRBD1 on 5 matching bases. CDR1 and CDR2 (germline): LNHDA, SQIVND (reference sequence). With 5 bases removed from V and 4 bases from J, the gap between germline ends came to 19 bases. CDR3 size: 16 residues. In DNA, the CDR3 is TGTGCCAGTAGTTGGGCGCGGACGGTGGGGCCAGATACGCAGTATTTT. Protein sequence: CASSWARTVGPDTQYF.

This clonotype came up many times. This chain uses TRBV5-1 with TRBJ2-1; no definite D call. The CDR3 spans 15 residues. Trimming took 4 bases from V and 0 from J, leaving 11 bases between them. CDR1 is SGHRS, CDR2 YFSETQ, per germline. CDR3 in amino acids: CASSGDSGSYNEQFF. The CDR3 nucleotides read TGCGCCAGCAGCGGGGATTCGGGCTCCTACAATGAGCAGTTCTTC. The whole variable domain, filled in from reference TRBV5-1 and TRBJ2-1, reads KAGVTQTPRYLIKTRGQQVTLSCSPISGHRSVSWYQQTPGQGLQFLFEYFSETQRNKGNFPGRFSGRQFSNSRSEMNVSTLELGDSALYLCASSGDSGSYNEQFFGPGTRLTVL.

The rearrangement links TRBV4-1 to TRBJ2-3; 12 bases agree with TRBD2. V dropped 3 bases and J dropped 5; count of bases not matched to a gene: 9. This CDR3 is 17 amino acids long. CDR1 is MGHRA and CDR2 is YSYEKL in the germline V gene. The CDR3 DNA reads as TGCGCCAGCAGCCAGGTTCTAGCGGGGGGGCCCAAAGATACGCAGTATTTT. Its translation is CASSQVLAGGPKDTQYF.

This clonotype was detected a few times. J is TRBJ2-2 and V is TRBV5-4; D gene unclear. CDR3 length equals 14 residues. The germline V gene has CDR1 SGHNT and CDR2 YYREEE (reference sequence). V was shortened by 0 bases and J by 3 bases, with 6 bases between the two germline ends. CDR3 loop: CASSLGRDTGELFF. In nucleotides, the CDR3 is TGTGCCAGCAGCTTGGGGCGAGACACCGGGGAGCTGTTTTTT.

V is TRBV5-1 and J is TRBJ2-3; no definite D call. Germline V gene data show CDR1 as SGHRS and CDR2 as YFSETQ. The V gene lost 2 bases and the J gene lost 2 bases, with 9 bases spanning the gap. The CDR3 runs to 14 residues. CDR3 sequence (DNA): TGCGCCAGCAGCTTACAAGGGATCACAGATACGCAGTATTTT. Its protein product is CASSLQGITDTQYF. Variable domain in full (rest from reference TRBV5-1 and TRBJ2-3): KAGVTQTPRYLIKTRGQQVTLSCSPISGHRSVSWYQQTPGQGLQFLFEYFSETQRNKGNFPGRFSGRQFSNSRSEMNVSTLELGDSALYLCASSLQGITDTQYFGPGTRLTVL.

The rearrangement joins TRBV11-3 to TRBJ2-2; D gene unclear. CDR1 is SGHNT and CDR2 is YENEEA in the germline V gene. The CDR3 sequence is 13 residues long. V gave up 0 bases and J gave up 8 bases, with 7 bases separating them. The DNA of the CDR3 is TGTGCCAGCAGCTTAGATGTGGTTGGGGAGCTGTTTTTT. Translation gives CASSLDVVGELFF.

This chain links TRBV15 with TRBJ1-4, with TRBD1 identical over 9 bases. The CDR3 loop spans 14 amino acids. In germline, CDR1 is LNHNV, CDR2 YYDKDF (reference sequence). The V and J ends lost 3 bases and 7 bases, in that order; junction bases with no gene match: 3. The CDR3 reads CATSRDRGAEKLFF. Here the CDR3 DNA reads TGTGCCACCAGCAGGGACAGGGGAGCTGAAAAACTGTTTTTT.

The gene calls are TRBV12-3 or TRBV12-4 and TRBJ2-5, with D perhaps matching TRBD1 or TRBD2 (5 bases each). Deletions cut 5 bases from V and 0 bases from J, with 10 bases between. There are 14 residues in the CDR3. For the CDR3, the DNA is TGTGCCAGCAGTACTGGGACGTACCAAGAGACCCAGTACTTC. Protein product: CASSTGTYQETQYF.

This chain joins TRBV6-1 and TRBJ1-1, with D maybe TRBD1 (5 bases). V dropped 6 bases and J dropped 3 bases, with 11 bases sitting between them. This CDR3 spans 13 amino acids. Looked up from germline, CDR1 is MNHNS and CDR2 is SASEGT. This CDR3 is CASRADSYTEAFF. The CDR3 DNA reads TGTGCCAGCAGAGCCGACAGTTACACTGAAGCTTTCTTT.

CDR3 residues: CASSLAGSERHEQYF. CDR3 DNA sequence: TGTGCCAGCAGCTTAGCGGGGTCCGAACGCCACGAGCAGTACTTC. This sequence joins TRBV7-9 and TRBJ2-7; no firm D call. The CDR3 is 15 residues long. The V end was cut by 0 bases, the J end by 5 bases, with 14 bases between. From germline, CDR1 is SEHNR and CDR2 FQNEAQ (reference sequence).

A few counts support this clonotype. The chain is built from TRBV12-3 or TRBV12-4 and TRBJ2-1; TRBD1 agrees at 8 bases. This CDR3 has 15 amino acids. With 7 bases clipped from V and 7 bases from J, the junction kept 12 bases outside the gene matches. The CDR3 nucleotides read TGTGCCAGCAACCGAGGGCAGGGGGCTAAGAATGAGCAGTTCTTC. Translation gives CASNRGQGAKNEQFF.

The CDR3 is CASSTGARTDTQYF. The CDR3 region has the DNA TGTGCCAGCAGTACGGGGGCGCGGACAGATACGCAGTATTTT. V gene TRBV7-2 combines with J gene TRBJ2-3; D tentatively reads TRBD1 or TRBD2 (6 bases each). This CDR3 has 14 amino acids. Germline V gene data show CDR1 as SGHTA and CDR2 as FQGNSA. Trimming left V 6 bases short and J 3 bases short, with 13 bases between.

This chain uses TRBV5-1 with TRBJ2-1, with 11 bases fitting TRBD1. The germline gives CDR1 SGHRS, CDR2 YFSETQ. The CDR3 extends over 13 amino acids. The V gene end was trimmed by 6 bases and the J gene end by 6 bases; junction bases not matched to a gene: 2. This CDR3 is CASKDRGLNEQFF. DNA of the CDR3: TGCGCCAGCAAGGACAGGGGGCTCAATGAGCAGTTCTTC.

The chain combines TRBV7-6 with TRBJ2-3; D gene unclear. Trimming removed 6 bases at V and 6 bases at J, with 16 bases between. This CDR3 is 14 amino acids long. Germline V CDR1 and CDR2: SGHVS, FNYEAQ. This CDR3 is CASRKDPTLDTQYF. The CDR3 DNA reads as TGTGCCAGCAGAAAAGACCCGACTCTGGATACGCAGTATTTT.

The chain links TRBV4-1 to TRBJ2-7, with D uncertain. The CDR3 spans 12 residues. V shed 0 bases and J shed 6 bases, with 6 bases lying between them. CDR1 MGHRA and CDR2 YSYEKL come from the germline V gene. In nucleotides, the CDR3 is TGCGCCAGCAGCCAAGAACCAGGCGAGCAGTACTTC. Translation: CASSQEPGEQYF.

This clonotype was counted only a few times. The chain combines TRBV3-1 with TRBJ1-2; 7 bases agree with TRBD1. V lost 1 base and J lost 7; bases outside the gene matches: 6. CDR1 and CDR2 from the germline V gene are LGHDT and YNNKEL (reference sequence). The CDR3 contains 14 residues. The CDR3 DNA follows: TGTGCCAGCAGCCAAGCAACAGGGGCCGGTGGCTACACCTTC. It codes for CASSQATGAGGYTF.

This clonotype appeared once. The CDR3 protein is CASSYVRGSYEQYF. The DNA for the CDR3 is TGTGCCAGCAGTTATGTCAGGGGATCCTACGAGCAGTACTTC. The rearrangement uses TRBV6-2 or TRBV6-3 and TRBJ2-7; the D gene is possibly TRBD1 (6 bases). There are 14 residues in the CDR3. Per the germline V gene, CDR1 is MNHEY and CDR2 is SVGEGT. With 3 bases removed from V and 1 base from J, the gap between germline ends came to 10 bases.

The table lists this clonotype with a few counts. The J gene is TRBJ2-7, the V gene TRBV3-1; TRBD2 might be the D (5 bases). The CDR3 consists of 16 residues. The germline V gene has CDR1 LGHDT and CDR2 YNNKEL (reference sequence). V was trimmed by 0 bases and J by 7 bases, leaving 19 bases between them. CDR3 sequence reads: CASSQDHRTIAWEQYF. The CDR3, as DNA: TGTGCCAGCAGCCAAGATCATCGAACGATAGCGTGGGAGCAGTACTTC.

This clonotype was observed a handful of times. V is TRBV11-3 and J is TRBJ1-2; TRBD1 matches at 7 bases. The CDR3 sequence is 13 residues long. The germline V gene encodes CDR1 SGHNT and CDR2 YENEEA. V lost 5 bases, J lost 7 bases, and 7 bases stayed unmatched. This chain's CDR3 is CASSQGEGSGYTF. CDR3 coding DNA: TGTGCCAGCAGCCAGGGGGAGGGGTCTGGCTACACCTTC.

This clonotype was found a few times. The chain has TRBV12-5 and TRBJ2-1, with D possibly matching TRBD2 (6 bases). The CDR3 loop spans 15 amino acids. Between the trimmed V and J ends, which lost 2 bases and 14 bases, there was a span of 22 bases. Germline V CDR1 and CDR2: LGHNT, FRNRAP. The CDR3 sequence: CASGLLAGFGTAEFF. The CDR3 DNA follows: TGTGCTAGTGGTTTGTTGGCGGGGTTTGGTACTGCGGAGTTCTTC.

This chain connects TRBV9 to TRBJ1-2; the D gene is possibly TRBD1 (5 bases). Deletions cut 3 bases from V and 8 bases from J, with 14 bases between. The CDR3 runs 13 residues. In germline, CDR1 is SGDLS, CDR2 YYNGEE. In DNA, the CDR3 is TGTGCCAGCAGCGCCAGGGCAGTGGGGGGCTACACCTTC. It encodes CASSARAVGGYTF.